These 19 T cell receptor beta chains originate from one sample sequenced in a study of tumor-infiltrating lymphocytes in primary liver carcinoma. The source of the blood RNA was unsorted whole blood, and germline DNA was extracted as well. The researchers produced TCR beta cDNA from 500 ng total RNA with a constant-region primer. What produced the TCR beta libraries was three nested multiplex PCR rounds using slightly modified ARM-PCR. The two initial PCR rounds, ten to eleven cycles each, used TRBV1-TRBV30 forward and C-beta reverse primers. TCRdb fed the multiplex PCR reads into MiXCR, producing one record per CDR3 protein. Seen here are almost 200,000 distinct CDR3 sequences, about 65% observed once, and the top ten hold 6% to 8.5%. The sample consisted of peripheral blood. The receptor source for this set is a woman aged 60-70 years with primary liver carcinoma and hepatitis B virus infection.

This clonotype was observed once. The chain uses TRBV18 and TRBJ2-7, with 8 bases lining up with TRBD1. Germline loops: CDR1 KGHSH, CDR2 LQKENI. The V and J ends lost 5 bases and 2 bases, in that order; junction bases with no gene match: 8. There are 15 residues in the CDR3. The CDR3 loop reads CASSFRQGRPYEQYF. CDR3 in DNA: TGTGCCAGCTCATTTCGACAGGGGCGGCCCTACGAGCAGTACTTC.

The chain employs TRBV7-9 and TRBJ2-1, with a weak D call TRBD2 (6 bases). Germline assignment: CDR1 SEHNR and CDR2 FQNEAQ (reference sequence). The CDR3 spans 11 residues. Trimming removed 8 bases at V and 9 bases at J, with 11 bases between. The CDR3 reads CASSGRVEQFF. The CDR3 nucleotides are TGTGCCAGCTCCGGGAGAGTTGAGCAGTTCTTC.

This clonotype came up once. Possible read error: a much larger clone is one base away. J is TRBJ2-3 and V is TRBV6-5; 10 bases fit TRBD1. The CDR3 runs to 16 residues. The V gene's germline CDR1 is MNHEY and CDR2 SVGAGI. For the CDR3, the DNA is TGTGCCAGCAGTTACATTCGGGACAGGGGAACAGATACGCATTATTTT. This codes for CASSYIRDRGTDTHYF.

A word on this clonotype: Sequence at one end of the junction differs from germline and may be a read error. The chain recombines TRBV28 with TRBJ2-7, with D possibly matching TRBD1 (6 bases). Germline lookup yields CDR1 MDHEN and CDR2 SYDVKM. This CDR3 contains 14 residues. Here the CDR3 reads CASSFMAGVNEQHF. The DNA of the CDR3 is TGTGCCAGCAGTTTCATGGCAGGGGTTAACGAGCAGCACTTC.

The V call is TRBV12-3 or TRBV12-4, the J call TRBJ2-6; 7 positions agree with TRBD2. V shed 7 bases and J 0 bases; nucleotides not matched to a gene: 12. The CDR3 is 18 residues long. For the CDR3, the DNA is TGTGCCAGCACTCGCCTGGGGAGGGGCGGCTCTGGGGCCAACGTCCTGACTTTC. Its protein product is CASTRLGRGGSGANVLTF.

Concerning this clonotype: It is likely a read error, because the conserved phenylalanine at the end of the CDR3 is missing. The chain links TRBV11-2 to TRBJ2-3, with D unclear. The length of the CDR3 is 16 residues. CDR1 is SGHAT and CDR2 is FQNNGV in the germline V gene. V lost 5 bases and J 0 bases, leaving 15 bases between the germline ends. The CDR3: CASSPEPASSTDTQYS. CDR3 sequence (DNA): TGTGCCAGCAGCCCAGAACCTGCTTCTAGCACAGATACGCAGTATTCT.

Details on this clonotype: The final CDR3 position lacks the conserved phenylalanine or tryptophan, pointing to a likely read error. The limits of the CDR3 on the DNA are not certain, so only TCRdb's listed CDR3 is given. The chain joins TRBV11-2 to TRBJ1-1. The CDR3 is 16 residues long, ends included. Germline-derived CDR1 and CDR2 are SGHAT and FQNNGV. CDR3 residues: CASSLVAGVEGTETFS.

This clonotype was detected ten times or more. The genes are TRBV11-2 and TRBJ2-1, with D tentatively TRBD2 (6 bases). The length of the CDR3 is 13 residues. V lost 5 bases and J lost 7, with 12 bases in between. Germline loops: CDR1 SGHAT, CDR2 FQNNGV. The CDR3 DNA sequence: TGTGCCAGCAGCGCTCGGGCGGGGAATGAGCAGTTCTTC. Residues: CASSARAGNEQFF. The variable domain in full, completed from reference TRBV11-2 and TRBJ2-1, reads EAGVAQSPRYKIIEKRQSVAFWCNPISGHATLYWYQQILGQGPKLLIQFQNNGVVDDSQLPKDRFSAERLKGVDSTLKIQPAKLEDSAVYLCASSARAGNEQFFGPGTRLTVL.

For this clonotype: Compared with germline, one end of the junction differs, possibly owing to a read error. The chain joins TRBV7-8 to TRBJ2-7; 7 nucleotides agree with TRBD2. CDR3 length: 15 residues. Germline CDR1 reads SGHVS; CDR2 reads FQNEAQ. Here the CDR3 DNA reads TGTACCAGCAGTCCTACTGGGCGGGGGTCCTACGAGCAGTACTTC. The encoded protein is CTSSPTGRGSYEQYF.

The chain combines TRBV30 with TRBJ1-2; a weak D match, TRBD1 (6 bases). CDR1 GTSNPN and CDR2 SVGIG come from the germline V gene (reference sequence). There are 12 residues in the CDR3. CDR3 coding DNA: TGTGTCTTGAGGACAGCAAACTATGGCTACACCTTC. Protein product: CVLRTANYGYTF.

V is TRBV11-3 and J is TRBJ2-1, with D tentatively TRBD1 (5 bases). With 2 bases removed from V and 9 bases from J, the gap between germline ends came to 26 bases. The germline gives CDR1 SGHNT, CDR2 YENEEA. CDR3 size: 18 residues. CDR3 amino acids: CASSLKGLYTSSHIEQFF. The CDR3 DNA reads TGTGCCAGCAGCTTAAAGGGGCTATACACAAGCTCCCACATTGAGCAGTTCTTC. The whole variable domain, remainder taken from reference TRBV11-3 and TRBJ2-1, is EAGVVQSPRYKIIEKKQPVAFWCNPISGHNTLYWYLQNLGQGPELLIRYENEEAVDDSQLPKDRFSAERLKGVDSTLKIQPAELGDSAVYLCASSLKGLYTSSHIEQFFGPGTRLTVL.

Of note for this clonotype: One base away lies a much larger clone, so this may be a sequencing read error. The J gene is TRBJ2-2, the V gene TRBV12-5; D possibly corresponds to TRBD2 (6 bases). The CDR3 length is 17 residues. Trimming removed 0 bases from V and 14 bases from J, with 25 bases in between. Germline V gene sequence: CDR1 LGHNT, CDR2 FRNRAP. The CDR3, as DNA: TGTGCTAGTGGTTTGGTCTTAGCGGACCCTACACCGGGGAAACTGTTTTTT. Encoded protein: CASGLVLADPTPGKLFF.

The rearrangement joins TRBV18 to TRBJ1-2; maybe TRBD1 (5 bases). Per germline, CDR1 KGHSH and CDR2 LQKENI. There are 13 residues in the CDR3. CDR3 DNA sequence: TGTGCTAGTTCCCCTAGACAGAACTATGGCTACACCTTC. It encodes CASSPRQNYGYTF.

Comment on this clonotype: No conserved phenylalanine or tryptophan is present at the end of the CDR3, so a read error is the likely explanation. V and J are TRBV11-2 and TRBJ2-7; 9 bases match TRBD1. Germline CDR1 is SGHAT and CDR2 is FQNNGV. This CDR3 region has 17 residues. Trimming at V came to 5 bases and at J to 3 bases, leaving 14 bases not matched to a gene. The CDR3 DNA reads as TGTGCCAGCAGCCCCCGGACAGGGGCAGGAGGGGGCTACGAGCAGTACCTC. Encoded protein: CASSPRTGAGGGYEQYL.

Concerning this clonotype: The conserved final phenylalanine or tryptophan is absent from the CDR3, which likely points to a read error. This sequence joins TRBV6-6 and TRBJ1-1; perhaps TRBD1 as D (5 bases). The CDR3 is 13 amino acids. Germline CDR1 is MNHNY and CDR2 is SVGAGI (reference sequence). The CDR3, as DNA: TGTGCCAGCAGTTTGCAGGGACTAACTGAGGCTTTCTGT. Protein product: CASSLQGLTEAFC.

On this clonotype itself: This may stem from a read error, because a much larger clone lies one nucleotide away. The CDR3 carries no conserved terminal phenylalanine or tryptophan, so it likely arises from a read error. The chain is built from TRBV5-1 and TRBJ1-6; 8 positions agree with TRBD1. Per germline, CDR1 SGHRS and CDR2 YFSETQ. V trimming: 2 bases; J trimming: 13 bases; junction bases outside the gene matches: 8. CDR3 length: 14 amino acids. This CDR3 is CASSFGQGPVPLHS. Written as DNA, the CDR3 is TGCGCCAGCAGCTTCGGACAGGGTCCGGTCCCCCTCCACTCT.

CDR3 sequence: CASGSRQGGQPQHF. The DNA for the CDR3 is TGTGCCAGCGGATCCCGACAGGGTGGTCAGCCCCAGCATTTT. The chain joins TRBV6-5 to TRBJ1-5; 7 bases line up with TRBD1. Trimming cost V 8 bases and J 6 bases; bases outside gene matches: 10. Per the germline V gene, CDR1 is MNHEY and CDR2 is SVGAGI. CDR3 length equals 14 residues.

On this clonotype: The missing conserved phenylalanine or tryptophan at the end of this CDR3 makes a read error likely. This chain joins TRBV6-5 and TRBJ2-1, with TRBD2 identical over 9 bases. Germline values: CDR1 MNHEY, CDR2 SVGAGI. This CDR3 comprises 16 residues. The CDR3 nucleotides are TGTGTCAGCAAAACGAGTGCGGGAGGGCCGAGGAATGAGCAGTTCTCC. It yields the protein CVSKTSAGGPRNEQFS.

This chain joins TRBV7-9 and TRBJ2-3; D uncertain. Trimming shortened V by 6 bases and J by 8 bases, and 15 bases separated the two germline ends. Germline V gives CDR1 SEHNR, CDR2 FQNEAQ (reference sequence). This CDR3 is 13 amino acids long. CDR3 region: CASSLERPVTQYF. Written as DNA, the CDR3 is TGTGCCAGCAGTCTCGAACGTCCAGTTACGCAGTATTTT.